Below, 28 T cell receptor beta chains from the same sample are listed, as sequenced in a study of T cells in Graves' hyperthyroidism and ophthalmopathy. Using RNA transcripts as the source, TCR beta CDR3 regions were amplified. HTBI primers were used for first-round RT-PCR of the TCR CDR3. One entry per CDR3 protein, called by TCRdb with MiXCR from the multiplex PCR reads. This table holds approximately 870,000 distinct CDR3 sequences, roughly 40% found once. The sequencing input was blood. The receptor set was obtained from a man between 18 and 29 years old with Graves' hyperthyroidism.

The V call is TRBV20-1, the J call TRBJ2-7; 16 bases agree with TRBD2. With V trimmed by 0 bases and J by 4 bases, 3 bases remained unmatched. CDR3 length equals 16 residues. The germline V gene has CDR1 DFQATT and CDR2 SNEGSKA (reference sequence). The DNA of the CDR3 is TGCAGTGCTAGAGATGGGACTAGCGGGAGGGGATACGAGCAGTACTTC. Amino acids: CSARDGTSGRGYEQYF.

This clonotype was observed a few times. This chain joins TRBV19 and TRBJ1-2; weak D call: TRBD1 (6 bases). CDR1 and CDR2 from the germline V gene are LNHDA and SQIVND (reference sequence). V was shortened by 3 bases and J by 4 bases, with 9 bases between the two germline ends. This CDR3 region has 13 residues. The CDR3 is CASSMDRSYGYTF. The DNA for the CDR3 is TGTGCCAGTAGTATGGACAGATCCTATGGCTACACCTTC.

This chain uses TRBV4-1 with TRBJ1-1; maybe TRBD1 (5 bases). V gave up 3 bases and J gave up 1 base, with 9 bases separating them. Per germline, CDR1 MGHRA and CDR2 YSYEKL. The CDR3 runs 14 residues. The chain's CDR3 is CASSQEGQNTEAFF. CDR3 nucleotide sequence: TGCGCCAGCAGCCAGGAAGGACAGAACACTGAAGCTTTCTTT.

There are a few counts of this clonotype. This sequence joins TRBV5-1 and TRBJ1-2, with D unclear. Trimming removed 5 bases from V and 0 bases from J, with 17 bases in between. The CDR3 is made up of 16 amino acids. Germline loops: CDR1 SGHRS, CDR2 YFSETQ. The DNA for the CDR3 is TGCGCCAGCAGTCCCGGACGGGCCATAGCTAACTATGGCTACACCTTC. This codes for CASSPGRAIANYGYTF.

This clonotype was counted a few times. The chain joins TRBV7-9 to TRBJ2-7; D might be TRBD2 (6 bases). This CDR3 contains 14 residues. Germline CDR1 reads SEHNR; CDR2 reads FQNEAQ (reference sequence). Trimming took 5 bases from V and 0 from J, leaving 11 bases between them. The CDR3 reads CASSPGDHSYEQYF. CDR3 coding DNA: TGTGCCAGCAGCCCGGGGGACCACTCCTACGAGCAGTACTTC.

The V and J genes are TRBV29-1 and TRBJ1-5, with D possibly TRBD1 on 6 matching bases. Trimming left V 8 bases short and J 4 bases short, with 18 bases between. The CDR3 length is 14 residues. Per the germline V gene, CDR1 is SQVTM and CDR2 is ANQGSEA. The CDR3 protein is CSLARTGRNQPQHF. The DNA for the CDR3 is TGCAGCTTAGCGCGAACAGGGCGGAATCAGCCCCAGCATTTT. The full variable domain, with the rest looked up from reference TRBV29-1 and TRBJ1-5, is SAVISQKPSRDICQRGTSLTIQCQVDSQVTMMFWYRQQPGQSLTLIATANQGSEATYESGFVIDKFPISRPNLTFSTLTVSNMSPEDSSIYLCSLARTGRNQPQHFGDGTRLSIL.

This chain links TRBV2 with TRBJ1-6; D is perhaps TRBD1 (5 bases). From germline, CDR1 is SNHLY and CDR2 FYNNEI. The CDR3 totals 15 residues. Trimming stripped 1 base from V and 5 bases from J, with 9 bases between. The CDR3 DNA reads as TGTGCCAGCAGTGAAGGACGGGGGAATAATTCACCCCTCCACTTT. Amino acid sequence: CASSEGRGNNSPLHF.

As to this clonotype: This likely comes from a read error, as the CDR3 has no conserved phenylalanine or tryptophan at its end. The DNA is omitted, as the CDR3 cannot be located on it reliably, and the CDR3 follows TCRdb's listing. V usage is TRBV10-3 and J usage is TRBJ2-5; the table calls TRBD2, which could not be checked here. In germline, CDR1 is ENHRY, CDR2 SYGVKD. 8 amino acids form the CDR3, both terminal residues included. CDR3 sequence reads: CAISDLAG.

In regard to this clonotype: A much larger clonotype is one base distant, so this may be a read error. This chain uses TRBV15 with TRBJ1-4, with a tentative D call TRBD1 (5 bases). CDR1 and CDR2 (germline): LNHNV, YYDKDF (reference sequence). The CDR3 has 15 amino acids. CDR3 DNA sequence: TGTGCCACCAGCGCCCGATCAGGGACTAGTGAAAAACTGTTTTTT. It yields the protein CATSARSGTSEKLFF.

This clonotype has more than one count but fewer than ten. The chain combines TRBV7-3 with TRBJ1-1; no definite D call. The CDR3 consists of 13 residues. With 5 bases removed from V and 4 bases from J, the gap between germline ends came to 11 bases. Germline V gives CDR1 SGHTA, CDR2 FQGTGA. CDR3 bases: TGTGCCAGCAGCGCGGCTTGGGGCACTGAAGCTTTCTTT. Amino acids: CASSAAWGTEAFF.

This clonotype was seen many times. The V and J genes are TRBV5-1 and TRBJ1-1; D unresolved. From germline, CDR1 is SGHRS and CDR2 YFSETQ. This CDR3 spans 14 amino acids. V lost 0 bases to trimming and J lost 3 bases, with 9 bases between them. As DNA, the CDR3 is TGCGCCAGCAGCTTGGTGCGGAAAGACACTGAAGCTTTCTTT. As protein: CASSLVRKDTEAFF.

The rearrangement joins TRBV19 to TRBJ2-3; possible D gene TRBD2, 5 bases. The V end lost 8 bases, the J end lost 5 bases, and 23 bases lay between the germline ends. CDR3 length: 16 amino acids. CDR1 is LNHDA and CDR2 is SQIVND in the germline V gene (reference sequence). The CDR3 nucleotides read TGTGCCAGTCCTACCCCCGGGTCTCACCGGGGAGATACGCAGTATTTT. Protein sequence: CASPTPGSHRGDTQYF.

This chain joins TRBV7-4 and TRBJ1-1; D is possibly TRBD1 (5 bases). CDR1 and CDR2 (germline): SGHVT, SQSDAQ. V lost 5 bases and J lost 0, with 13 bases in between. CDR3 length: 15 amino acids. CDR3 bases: TGTGCCAGCAGCCTATCAGGGTGGATGAACACTGAAGCTTTCTTT. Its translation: CASSLSGWMNTEAFF.

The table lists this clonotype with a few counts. CDR3 sequence (DNA): TGTGCCAGCAGCTTAAAGGGACAGCTGAACACTGAAGCTTTCTTT. As protein: CASSLKGQLNTEAFF. The rearrangement uses TRBV11-2 and TRBJ1-1; 7 nucleotides match TRBD1. CDR1 is SGHAT and CDR2 is FQNNGV in the germline V gene. V was clipped by 2 bases and J by 0 bases; unmatched bases: 3. The length of the CDR3 is 15 residues.

CDR3 in amino acids: CASSLGVGGLQETQYF. CDR3 bases: TGCGCCAGCAGCTTGGGAGTCGGGGGGCTACAAGAGACCCAGTACTTC. J is TRBJ2-5 and V is TRBV5-1; D is perhaps TRBD2 (7 bases). V was trimmed by 0 bases and J by 2 bases, leaving 14 bases between them. Germline CDR1 SGHRS, CDR2 YFSETQ. The length of the CDR3 is 16 residues.

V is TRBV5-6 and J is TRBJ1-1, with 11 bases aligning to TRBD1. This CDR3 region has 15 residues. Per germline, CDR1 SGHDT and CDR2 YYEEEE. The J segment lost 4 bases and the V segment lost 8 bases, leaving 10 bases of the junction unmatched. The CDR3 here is CASSSSGTGGTEAFF. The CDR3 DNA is TGTGCCAGTAGTTCCTCCGGGACAGGGGGCACTGAAGCTTTCTTT.

CDR3 loop: CASSQDRRPGHEQYF. CDR3 DNA: TGTGCCAGCAGCCAAGACAGGCGGCCGGGGCACGAGCAGTACTTC. The rearrangement joins TRBV7-3 to TRBJ2-7; TRBD1 might be the D (6 bases). Germline CDR1 SGHTA, CDR2 FQGTGA. Trimming left V 5 bases short and J 5 bases short, with 19 bases between. The CDR3 has 15 residues. Together with reference TRBV7-3 and TRBJ2-7, the CDR3 gives the full variable domain: GAGVSQTPSNKVTEKGKYVELRCDPISGHTALYWYRQSLGQGPEFLIYFQGTGAADDSGLPNDRFFAVRPEGSVSTLKIQRTERGDSAVYLCASSQDRRPGHEQYFGPGTRLTVT.

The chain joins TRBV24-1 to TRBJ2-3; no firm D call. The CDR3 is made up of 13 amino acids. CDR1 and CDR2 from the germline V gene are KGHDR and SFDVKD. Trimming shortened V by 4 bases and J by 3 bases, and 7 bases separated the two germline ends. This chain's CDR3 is CATSDLYTDTQYF. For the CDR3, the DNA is TGTGCCACCAGTGACCTTTATACAGATACGCAGTATTTT.

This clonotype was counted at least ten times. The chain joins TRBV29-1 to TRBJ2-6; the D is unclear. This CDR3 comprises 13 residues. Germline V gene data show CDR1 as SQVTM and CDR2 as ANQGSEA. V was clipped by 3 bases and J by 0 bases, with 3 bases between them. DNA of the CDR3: TGCAGCGTTGACTTCTCTGGGGCCAACGTCCTGACTTTC. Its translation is CSVDFSGANVLTF.

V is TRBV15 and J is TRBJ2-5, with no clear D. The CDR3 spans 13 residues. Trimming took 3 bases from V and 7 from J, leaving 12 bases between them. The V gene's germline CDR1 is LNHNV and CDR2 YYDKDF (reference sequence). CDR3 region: CATSSLGPATQYF. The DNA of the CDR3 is TGTGCCACCAGCAGCTTGGGTCCCGCGACCCAGTACTTC.

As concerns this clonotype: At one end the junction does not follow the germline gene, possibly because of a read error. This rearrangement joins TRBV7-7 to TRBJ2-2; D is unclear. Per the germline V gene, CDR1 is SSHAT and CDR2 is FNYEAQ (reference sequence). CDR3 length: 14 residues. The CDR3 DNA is TGTGCTAGCATACCCAAAGGTGGACCACTGGAGCTGTTTTTT. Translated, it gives CASIPKGGPLELFF.

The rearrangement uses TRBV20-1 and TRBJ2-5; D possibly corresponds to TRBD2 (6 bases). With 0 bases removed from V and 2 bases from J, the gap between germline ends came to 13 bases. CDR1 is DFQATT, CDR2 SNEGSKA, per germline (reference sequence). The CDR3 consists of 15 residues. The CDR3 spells CSARDRRGQQETQYF. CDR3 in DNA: TGCAGTGCTAGAGATAGGAGGGGTCAACAAGAGACCCAGTACTTC.

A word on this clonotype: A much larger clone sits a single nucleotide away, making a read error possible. CDR3 sequence (DNA): TGTGCCATCCACGACAGTATGGACACCGGGGAGCTGTTTTTT. It is translated as CAIHDSMDTGELFF. The rearrangement links TRBV19 to TRBJ2-2; D may be TRBD1 (5 bases). This CDR3 spans 14 amino acids. Germline CDR1 LNHDA, CDR2 SQIVND (reference sequence). Trimming stripped 10 bases from V and 3 bases from J, with 15 bases between.

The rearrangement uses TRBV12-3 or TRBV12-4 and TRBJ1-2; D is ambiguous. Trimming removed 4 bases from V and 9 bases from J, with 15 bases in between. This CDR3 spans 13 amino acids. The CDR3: CASSSTAQDCYTF. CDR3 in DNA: TGTGCCAGCAGTTCCACAGCTCAGGACTGCTACACCTTC.

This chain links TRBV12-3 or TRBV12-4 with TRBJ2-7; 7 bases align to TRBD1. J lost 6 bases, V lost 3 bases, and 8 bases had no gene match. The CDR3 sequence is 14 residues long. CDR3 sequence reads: CASSLVDRRSEQYF. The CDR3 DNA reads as TGTGCCAGCAGTTTGGTGGACAGGAGAAGCGAGCAGTACTTC.

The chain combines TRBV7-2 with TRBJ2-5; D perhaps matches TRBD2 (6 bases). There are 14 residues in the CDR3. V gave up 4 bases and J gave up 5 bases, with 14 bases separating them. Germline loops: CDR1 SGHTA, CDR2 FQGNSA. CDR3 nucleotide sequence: TGTGCCAGCAGCTCAGTCGCGGGATTCGAGACCCAGTACTTC. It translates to CASSSVAGFETQYF.

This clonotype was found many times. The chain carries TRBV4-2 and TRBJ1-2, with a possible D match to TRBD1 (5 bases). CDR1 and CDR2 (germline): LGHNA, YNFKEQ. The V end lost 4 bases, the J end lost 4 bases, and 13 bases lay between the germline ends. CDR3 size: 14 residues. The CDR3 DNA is TGTGCCAGCAGCCCGACGGGGACTGGCTATGGCTACACCTTC. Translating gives CASSPTGTGYGYTF.

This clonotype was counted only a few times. CDR3 residues: CSVELWEDGSGANVLTF. Here the CDR3 DNA reads TGCAGCGTTGAATTGTGGGAAGATGGTTCTGGGGCCAACGTCCTGACTTTC. The V and J genes are TRBV29-1 and TRBJ2-6; D is ambiguous. This CDR3 spans 17 amino acids. In germline, CDR1 is SQVTM, CDR2 ANQGSEA. V was pared by 2 bases and J by 1 base, with 15 bases between.